This T cell receptor (beta chain) was sequenced in a study of blood T cell repertoires in COVID-19 (dated by TCRdb to 2018 to 2020). A note on the overall study: Samples covering the acute and convalescent phases of COVID-19 were provided by collaborators in the United States, Italy and Spain. The material from the prospective study consisted of cDNA or gDNA derived from T cells, B-cell-depleted T cells, or PBMCs. The dataset comprised deeply sampled blood TCRbeta repertoires from subjects exposed to, actively infected with, or recovered from COVID-19. The repertoires were released in a freely available public database meant as a resource for research on the immune response to SARS-CoV-2. The samples were drawn from the first 160 participants of the ongoing ImmuneRACE study and from 1,254 subjects provided by 6 global collaborators. Nearly every sample came with metadata listing a de-identified subject ID, COVID-19 status, age in years and sex. Where available, HLA class I and class II types were obtained from metadata supplied by the sample provider rather than from assay-based typing.

Enrolling through a virtual design, the prospective study's participants ranged in age from roughly 18 to 89 years and lived across 20 to 25 United States geographic areas. Cohort assignment in the prospective study relied on participant-reported clinical history from a screening survey and a study questionnaire. Exposed participants had been in contact with someone with a PCR-confirmed or clinician-diagnosed COVID-19 case within 2 weeks of study entry. Mobile phlebotomists in the prospective study collected whole blood, serum and a nasopharyngeal or oropharyngeal swab from every participant. Participants in the prospective study had the option to provide additional blood draws and questionnaires over an approximately 2-month period. Prospective study blood samples were shipped either frozen or at room temperature before DNA extraction. The immunoSEQ Assay, a bias-controlled multiplex PCR, was used to amplify TCRbeta CDR3 regions from genomic DNA. Concerning the study's data processing: The number of nucleated cells in each sample was estimated by amplification of reference gene primers within the assay. Sequence reads were collapsed and filtered to measure the absolute abundance of every unique TCRbeta CDR3 rearrangement. For each sample, productive Simpson clonality was calculated as the square root of Simpson's diversity index across productive rearrangements. Sourced from immuneACCESS, this table was stored by TCRdb with only in-frame sequences that have V and J called. A share of the clones is absent; for the studies checked, an unresolved V gene accounts for under half, and the remainder has no known explanation. That table furnishes V, J and clone size, whereas the DNA furnished D and trimming. The sample table records about 300,000 clones; roughly 91% of these occur just once. The ten largest clones capture less than 3.5% of the sample.

Details on this clone: There is no known antigen for this receptor. Base quality data are lacking; no much larger clone is found one base away.

The germline V gene specifies SQVTM as CDR1 and ANQGSEA as CDR2. V is pared back by 6 bases and J by 6 bases, with 12 bases lying between the germline termini. The CDR3 contains 13 residues, cysteine and phenylalanine counted. Only the CDR3 region is kept as DNA, spanning 39 bases read in frame from base 1. Summary of the overall study and its limitations: The quantity of clinical and demographic metadata differed by source and by participant and was supplied without curation.

Sequencing was carried out using PBMCs or T cells enriched from blood (not recorded which). This clonotype was sampled from a woman aged 45-59 years who had been exposed to COVID-19. This chain is built from TRBV29-1 and TRBJ1-6, with TRBD1 tentatively as D gene (6 bases match). The CDR3 reads CSVGTTPNSPLHF. The sequenced DNA is TGCAGCGTCGGGACAACTCCTAATTCACCCCTCCACTTT.